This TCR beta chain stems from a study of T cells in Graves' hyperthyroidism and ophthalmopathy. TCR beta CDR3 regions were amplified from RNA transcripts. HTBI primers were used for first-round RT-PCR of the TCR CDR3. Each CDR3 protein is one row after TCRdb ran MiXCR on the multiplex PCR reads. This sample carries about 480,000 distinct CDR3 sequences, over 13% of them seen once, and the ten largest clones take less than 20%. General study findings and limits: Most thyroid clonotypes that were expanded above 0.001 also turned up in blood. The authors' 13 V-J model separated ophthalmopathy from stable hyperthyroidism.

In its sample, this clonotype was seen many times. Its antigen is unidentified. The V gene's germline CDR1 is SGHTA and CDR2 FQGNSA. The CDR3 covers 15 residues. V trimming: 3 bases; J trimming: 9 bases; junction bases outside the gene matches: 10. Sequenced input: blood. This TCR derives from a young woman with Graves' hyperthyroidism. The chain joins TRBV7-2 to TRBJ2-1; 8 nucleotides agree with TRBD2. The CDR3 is CASSFSPAGEPEQFF. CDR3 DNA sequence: TGTGCCAGCAGCTTCTCTCCAGCGGGAGAACCTGAGCAGTTCTTC. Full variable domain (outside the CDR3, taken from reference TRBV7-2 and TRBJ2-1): GAGVSQSPSNKVTEKGKDVELRCDPISGHTALYWYRQSLGQGLEFLIYFQGNSAPDKSGLPSDRFSAERTGGSVSTLTIQRTQQEDSAVYLCASSFSPAGEPEQFFGPGTRLTVL.